Reported below is one TCR beta chain. As yet, its antigen is unknown. This specimen belongs to a study of early T cells in non-severe SARS-CoV-2 infection. This CDR3 contains 15 residues. The ends lost 1 base at V and 4 bases at J; junction bases unmatched: 5. From germline, CDR1 is SQVTM and CDR2 ANQGSEA. The TCR library protocol attached unique molecular identifiers to the individual cDNA molecules. TCRdb re-analysed the 5' RACE reads in MiXCR, keeping a single row per CDR3 protein. In the table there are 45,000 to 75,000 distinct CDR3 sequences, 10% to 15% of which are singletons. Findings of the study overall: Anti-spike CD8 responses were favored by VDJdb matching, which missed private and CD4 specificities.

The sequencing input was whole blood. This sequence joins TRBV29-1 and TRBJ2-1; 9 nucleotides agree with TRBD2. This receptor was taken from an adult who was a healthcare worker with PCR-confirmed SARS-CoV-2 infection or an uninfected control (not recorded which). The CDR3 region is CSVEGVSGRYNEQFF. The DNA for the CDR3 is TGCAGCGTTGAAGGAGTTAGCGGGAGATACAATGAGCAGTTCTTC.